This TCR beta chain was profiled in a study of technical replicates of blood from several donors. The CDR3 runs to 15 residues. V gave up 1 base and J gave up 2 bases, with 12 bases separating them. CDR1 and CDR2 from the germline V gene are SGHRS and YFSETQ. TCRdb's table, derived via immunoSEQ multiplex PCR, lists solely in-frame clones and lacks some. The table lists tens of thousands of clones, about 93% of them singletons. This receptor was identified in a human donor in good health. The chain couples TRBV5-1 to TRBJ2-5; TRBD1 might be the D (5 bases). Sequenced input: T cells isolated from PBMCs. The CDR3 here is CASSLITAGQETQYF. The CDR3 DNA follows: TGCGCCAGCAGCTTGATTACGGCAGGGCAAGAGACCCAGTACTTC.